The source of this T cell receptor beta chain is a study of tumor and adjacent non-tumor tissue in lung cancer. CDR3 length: 17 residues. As concerns this clonotype: This could be a read error, since a much larger clone is one nucleotide away.

The template was RNA from unsorted bulk tissue. TCRbeta libraries were built with three rounds of nested PCR, modified from ARM-PCR. TCRdb passed the multiplex PCR reads through MiXCR, listing each CDR3 protein once. The table lists around 86,000 distinct CDR3 sequences, roughly two thirds of them singletons. This clonotype originated in a woman aged 35 to 49 with non-small cell lung cancer. Sequencing used lung tumor tissue. The chain joins TRBV1 to TRBJ2-7; TRBD2, the table's D call, lacks a check against the DNA. TRBV1 is a pseudogene segment. The CDR3 nucleotides are TGCACCAGCAGCCAAGACTCCATTAGCGGGCACCCCCACGAGCAGTACTTC. It encodes CTSSQDSISGHPHEQYF.